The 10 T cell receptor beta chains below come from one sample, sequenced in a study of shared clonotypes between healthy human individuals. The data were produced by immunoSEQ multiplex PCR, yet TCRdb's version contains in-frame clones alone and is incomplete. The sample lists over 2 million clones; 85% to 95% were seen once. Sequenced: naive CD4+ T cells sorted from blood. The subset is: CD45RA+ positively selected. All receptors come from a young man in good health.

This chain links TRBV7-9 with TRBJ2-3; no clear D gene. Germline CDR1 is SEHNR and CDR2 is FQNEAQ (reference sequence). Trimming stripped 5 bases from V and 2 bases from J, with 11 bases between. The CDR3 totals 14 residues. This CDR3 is CASSKPHPTDTQYF. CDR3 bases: TGTGCCAGCAGCAAGCCTCATCCCACAGATACGCAGTATTTT. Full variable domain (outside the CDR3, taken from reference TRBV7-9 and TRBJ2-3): DTGVSQNPRHKITKRGQNVTFRCDPISEHNRLYWYRQTLGQGPEFLTYFQNEAQLEKSRLLSDRFSAERPKGSFSTLEIQRTEQGDSAMYLCASSKPHPTDTQYFGPGTRLTVL.

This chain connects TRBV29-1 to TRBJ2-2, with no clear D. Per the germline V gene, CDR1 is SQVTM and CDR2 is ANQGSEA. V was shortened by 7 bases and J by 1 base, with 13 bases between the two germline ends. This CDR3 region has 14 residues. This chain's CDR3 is CSGQGIENTGELFF. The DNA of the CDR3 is TGCAGCGGACAAGGTATTGAGAACACCGGGGAGCTGTTTTTT.

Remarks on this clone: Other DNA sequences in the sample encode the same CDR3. CDR3 protein: CASTKNTGELFF. The CDR3 nucleotides read TGTGCCAGTACTAAGAACACCGGGGAGCTGTTTTTT. The J gene is TRBJ2-2, the V gene TRBV19; D is unclear. The V gene's germline CDR1 is LNHDA and CDR2 SQIVND (reference sequence). Trimming cost V 7 bases and J 1 base, with 4 bases left between them. The CDR3 totals 12 residues. Full variable domain (rest looked up from reference TRBV19 and TRBJ2-2): DGGITQSPKYLFRKEGQNVTLSCEQNLNHDAMYWYRQDPGQGLRLIYYSQIVNDFQKGDIAEGYSVSREKKESFPLTVTSAQKNPTAFYLCASTKNTGELFFGEGSRLTVL.

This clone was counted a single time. The CDR3 DNA is TGTGCCAGCGGGCGTGAGGGGGGTGGCACAGATACGCAGTATTTT. Amino acids: CASGREGGGTDTQYF. V and J are TRBV6-5 and TRBJ2-3; D tentatively fits TRBD1 or TRBD2 (6 bases each). This CDR3 is built from 15 residues. Trimming pared 8 bases from V and 1 base from J, leaving 16 bases between. The V gene's germline CDR1 is MNHEY and CDR2 SVGAGI.

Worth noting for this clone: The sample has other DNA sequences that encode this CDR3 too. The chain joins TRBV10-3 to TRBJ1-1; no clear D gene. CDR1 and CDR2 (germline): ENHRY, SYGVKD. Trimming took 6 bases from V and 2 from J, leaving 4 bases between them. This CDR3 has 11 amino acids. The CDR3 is CAIRSNTEAFF. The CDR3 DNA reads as TGTGCCATCAGGAGCAACACTGAAGCTTTCTTT.

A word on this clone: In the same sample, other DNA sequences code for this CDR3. This CDR3 is CASSPLQGASTGELFF. The CDR3, as DNA: TGTGCCAGCTCACCGCTACAGGGGGCGTCCACCGGGGAGCTGTTTTTT. This chain links TRBV18 with TRBJ2-2; 9 bases are shared with TRBD1. The V and J ends lost 3 bases and 4 bases, in that order; junction bases with no gene match: 6. CDR1 and CDR2 (germline): KGHSH, LQKENI. The CDR3 extends over 16 amino acids.

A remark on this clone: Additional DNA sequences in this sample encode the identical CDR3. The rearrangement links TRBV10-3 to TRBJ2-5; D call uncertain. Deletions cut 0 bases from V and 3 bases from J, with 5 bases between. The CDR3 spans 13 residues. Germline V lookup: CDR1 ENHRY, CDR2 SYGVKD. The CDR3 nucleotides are TGTGCCATCAGTGAGTCTGGGGAAGAGACCCAGTACTTC. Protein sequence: CAISESGEETQYF.

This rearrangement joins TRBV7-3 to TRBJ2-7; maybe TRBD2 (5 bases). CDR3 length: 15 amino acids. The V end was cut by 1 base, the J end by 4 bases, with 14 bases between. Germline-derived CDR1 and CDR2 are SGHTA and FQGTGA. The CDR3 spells CASSLRPGLLYEQYF. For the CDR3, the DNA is TGTGCCAGCAGCTTAAGGCCCGGACTCCTTTACGAGCAGTACTTC.

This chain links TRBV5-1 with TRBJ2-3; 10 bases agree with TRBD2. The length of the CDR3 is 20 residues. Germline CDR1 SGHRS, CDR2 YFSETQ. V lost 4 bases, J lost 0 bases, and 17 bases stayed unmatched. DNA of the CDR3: TGCGCCAGCAGCCGGAGTCTAGCGGGGGCCCTAGGGACTAGCACAGATACGCAGTATTTT. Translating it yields CASSRSLAGALGTSTDTQYF.

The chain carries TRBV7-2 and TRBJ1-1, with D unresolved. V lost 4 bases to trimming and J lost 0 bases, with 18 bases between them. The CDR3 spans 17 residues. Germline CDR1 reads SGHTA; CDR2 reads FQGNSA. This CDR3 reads CASSWASAGLLNTEAFF. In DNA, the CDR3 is TGTGCCAGCAGCTGGGCCTCGGCAGGTCTCCTGAACACTGAAGCTTTCTTT. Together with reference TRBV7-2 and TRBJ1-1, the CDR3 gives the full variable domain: GAGVSQSPSNKVTEKGKDVELRCDPISGHTALYWYRQSLGQGLEFLIYFQGNSAPDKSGLPSDRFSAERTGGSVSTLTIQRTQQEDSAVYLCASSWASAGLLNTEAFFGQGTRLTVV.